A selection of T cell receptor beta chains follows, all from one sample in a study of graft-versus-host responses after intestinal transplantation. Only in-frame clones appear in the TCRdb table, and some are missing; sequencing was by immunoSEQ multiplex PCR. The repertoire consists of about 37,000 clones, with around 90% occurring once and the leading ten covering under 20%. The material was ileum tissue, obtained 200 to 210 days after intestinal transplant. The origin of the receptors is a human patient who received an intestinal transplant, so some T cells may come from the graft donor. CDR3s include the opening cysteine and the closing phenylalanine or tryptophan. A D gene is named only where the DNA matches it firmly. Some rows mark clone size as missing; the rest say once, few, many or name a class of expanded clone.

.	TRBV5-1	TRBD1	TRBJ1-1	CASSSQGANTEAFF	TGCGCCAGCAGCTCCCAGGGGGCGAACACTGAAGCTTTCTTT
.	TRBV5-5	TRBD1	TRBJ2-7	CASSLDTGGILDEQYF	TGTGCCAGCAGCTTGGATACAGGGGGAATACTTGACGAGCAGTACTTC
.	TRBV6-1	.	TRBJ1-1	CASTYQANTEAFF	TGTGCCAGCACCTACCAGGCGAACACTGAAGCTTTCTTT
.	TRBV4-2	.	TRBJ1-2	CASSQAYGFNYGYTF	TGTGCCAGCAGCCAAGCCTACGGTTTTAACTATGGCTACACCTTC
.	TRBV28	TRBD2	TRBJ2-3	CASSLYLAGGVAPTDTQYF	TGTGCCAGCAGTTTGTATCTAGCGGGAGGTGTGGCTCCCACAGATACGCAGTATTTT
.	TRBV5-1	TRBD2	TRBJ2-1	CASSSVAGGSTNEQFF	TGCGCCAGCAGCTCGGTAGCGGGAGGCTCAACCAATGAGCAGTTCTTC
once	TRBV2	TRBD1	TRBJ2-3	CASSVTLDRGTDTQYF	TGTGCCAGCAGTGTAACCCTCGACAGGGGGACAGATACGCAGTATTTT
.	TRBV6-6	.	TRBJ2-3	CASSYSASGNTDTQYF	TGTGCCAGCAGTTACTCTGCGAGCGGAAACACGGATACGCAGTATTTT
few	TRBV6-6	TRBD2	TRBJ2-1	CASTETSVLDEQFF	TGTGCCAGCACCGAGACTAGCGTCTTAGATGAGCAGTTCTTC
.	TRBV11-1	.	TRBJ2-2	CASNPPTSGELFF	TGTGCCAGCAATCCGCCCACCTCCGGGGAGCTGTTTTTT
.	TRBV19	.	TRBJ1-5	CASSIIARAGNQPQHF	TGTGCCAGTAGTATTATCGCCAGGGCGGGCAATCAGCCCCAGCATTTT
.	TRBV9	.	TRBJ1-1	CASSVGTLNTEAFF	TGTGCCAGCAGCGTAGGGACACTGAACACTGAAGCTTTCTTT
.	TRBV7-9	.	TRBJ1-1	CASSLATGSEAFF	TGTGCCAGCAGCTTAGCTACAGGATCTGAAGCTTTCTTT
.	TRBV5-1	.	TRBJ1-1	CASSLLRNTEAFF	TGCGCCAGCAGCTTGCTTAGGAACACTGAAGCTTTCTTT
.	TRBV6-5	TRBD1	TRBJ2-5	CASSPGTGWGGTQYF	TGTGCCAGCAGCCCCGGGACAGGGTGGGGGGGGACCCAGTACTTC
.	TRBV7-9	.	TRBJ2-3	CASNPDGITDTQYF	TGTGCCAGCAACCCCGACGGAATCACAGATACGCAGTATTTT
.	TRBV10-3	.	TRBJ2-3	CAIGFIDTQYF	TGTGCCATCGGATTTATTGATACGCAGTATTTT
.	TRBV28	.	TRBJ1-4	CASSGMPEEKLFF	TGTGCCAGCAGCGGGATGCCCGAGGAAAAACTGTTTTTT